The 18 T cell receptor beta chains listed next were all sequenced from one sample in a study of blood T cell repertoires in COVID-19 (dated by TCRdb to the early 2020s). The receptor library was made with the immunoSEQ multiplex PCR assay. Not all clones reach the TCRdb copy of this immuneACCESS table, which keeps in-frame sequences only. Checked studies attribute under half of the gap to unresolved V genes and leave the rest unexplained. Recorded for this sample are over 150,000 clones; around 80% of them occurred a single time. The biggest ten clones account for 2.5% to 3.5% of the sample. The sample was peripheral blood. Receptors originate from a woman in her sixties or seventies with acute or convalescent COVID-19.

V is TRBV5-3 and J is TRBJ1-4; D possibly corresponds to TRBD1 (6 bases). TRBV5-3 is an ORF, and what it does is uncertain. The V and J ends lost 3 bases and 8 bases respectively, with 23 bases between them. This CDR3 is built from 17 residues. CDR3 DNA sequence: TGTGCCAGAAGCTGTGACAGGCCAAGTGGATCCCGGGAAAAACTGTTTTTT. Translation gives CARSCDRPSGSREKLFF.

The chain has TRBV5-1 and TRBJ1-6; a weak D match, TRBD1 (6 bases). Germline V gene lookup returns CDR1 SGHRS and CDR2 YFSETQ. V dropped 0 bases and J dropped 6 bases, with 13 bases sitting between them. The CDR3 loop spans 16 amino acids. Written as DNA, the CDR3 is TGCGCCAGCAGCTTGGTGGCAGGGGCTACTAATTCACCCCTCCACTTT. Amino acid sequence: CASSLVAGATNSPLHF.

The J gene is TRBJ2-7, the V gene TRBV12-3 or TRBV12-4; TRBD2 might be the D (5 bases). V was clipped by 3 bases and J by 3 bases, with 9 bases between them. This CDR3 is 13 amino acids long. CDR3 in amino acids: CASSFRADYEQYF. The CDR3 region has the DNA TGTGCCAGCAGTTTTCGAGCGGACTACGAGCAGTACTTC.

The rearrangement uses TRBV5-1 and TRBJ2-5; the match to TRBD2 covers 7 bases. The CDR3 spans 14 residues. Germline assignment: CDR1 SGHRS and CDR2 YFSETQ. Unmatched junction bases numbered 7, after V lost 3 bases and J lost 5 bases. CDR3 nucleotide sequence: TGCGCCAGCAGCTCCAATCAGGGAGGGGAGACCCAGTACTTC. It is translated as CASSSNQGGETQYF.

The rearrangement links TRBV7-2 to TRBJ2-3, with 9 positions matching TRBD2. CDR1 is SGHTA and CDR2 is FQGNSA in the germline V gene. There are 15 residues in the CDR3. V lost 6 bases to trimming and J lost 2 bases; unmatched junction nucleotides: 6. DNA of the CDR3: TGTGCCAGCAGTTCGGTAGCGGGGGCCACAGATACGCAGTATTTT. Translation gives CASSSVAGATDTQYF.

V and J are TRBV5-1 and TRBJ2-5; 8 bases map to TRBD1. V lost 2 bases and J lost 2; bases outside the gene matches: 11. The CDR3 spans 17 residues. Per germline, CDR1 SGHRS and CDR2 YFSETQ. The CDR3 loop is CASSLGQGLLVQETQYF. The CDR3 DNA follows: TGCGCCAGCAGCTTAGGACAGGGTTTGCTAGTACAAGAGACCCAGTACTTC.

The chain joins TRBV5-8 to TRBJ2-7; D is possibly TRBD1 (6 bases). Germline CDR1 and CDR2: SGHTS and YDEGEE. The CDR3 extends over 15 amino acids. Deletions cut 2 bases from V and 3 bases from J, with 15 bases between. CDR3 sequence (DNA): TGTGCCAGCAGCTTTGGACGACAGGAACGCTACGAGCAGTACTTC. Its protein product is CASSFGRQERYEQYF. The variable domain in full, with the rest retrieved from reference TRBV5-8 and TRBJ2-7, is EAGVTQSPTHLIKTRGQQATLRCSPISGHTSVYWYQQALGLGLQFLLWYDEGEERNRGNFPPRFSGRQFPNYSSELNVNALELEDSALYLCASSFGRQERYEQYFGPGTRLTVT.

CDR3 amino acids: CASSFRQAGQPQHF. As DNA, the CDR3 is TGTGCCAGCAGTTTTCGACAGGCTGGGCAGCCCCAGCATTTT. The rearrangement joins TRBV27 to TRBJ1-5; perhaps TRBD1 as D (6 bases). Trimming removed 3 bases at V and 7 bases at J, with 13 bases between. Germline assignment: CDR1 MNHEY and CDR2 SMNVEV (reference sequence). The length of the CDR3 is 14 residues.

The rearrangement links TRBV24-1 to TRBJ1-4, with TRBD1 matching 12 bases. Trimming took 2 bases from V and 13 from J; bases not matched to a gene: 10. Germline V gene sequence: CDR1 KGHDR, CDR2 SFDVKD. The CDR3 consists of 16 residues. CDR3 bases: TGTGCCACCAGTGATTCGACCGGGACAGGGGGCGTGGGACTGTTTTTT. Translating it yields CATSDSTGTGGVGLFF.

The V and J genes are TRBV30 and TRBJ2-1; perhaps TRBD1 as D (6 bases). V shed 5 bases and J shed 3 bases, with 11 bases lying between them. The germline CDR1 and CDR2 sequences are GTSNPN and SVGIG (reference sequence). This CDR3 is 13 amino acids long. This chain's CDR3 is CAWGDRNYNEQFF. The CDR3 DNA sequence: TGTGCCTGGGGCGACAGGAACTACAATGAGCAGTTCTTC.

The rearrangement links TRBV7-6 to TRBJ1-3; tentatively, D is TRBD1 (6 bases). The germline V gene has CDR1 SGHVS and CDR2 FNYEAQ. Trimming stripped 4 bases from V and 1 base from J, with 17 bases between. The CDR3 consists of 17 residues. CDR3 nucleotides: TGTGCCAGCAGCTATGAGGGGGGAGGGGAATCTGGAAACACCATATATTTT. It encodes CASSYEGGGESGNTIYF.

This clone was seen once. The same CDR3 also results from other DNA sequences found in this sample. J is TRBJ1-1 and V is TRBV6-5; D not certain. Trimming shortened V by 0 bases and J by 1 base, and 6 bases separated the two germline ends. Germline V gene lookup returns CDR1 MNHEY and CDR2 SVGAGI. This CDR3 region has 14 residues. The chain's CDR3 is CASSYSTGNTEAFF. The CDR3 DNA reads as TGTGCCAGCAGTTACTCGACGGGGAACACTGAAGCTTTCTTT.

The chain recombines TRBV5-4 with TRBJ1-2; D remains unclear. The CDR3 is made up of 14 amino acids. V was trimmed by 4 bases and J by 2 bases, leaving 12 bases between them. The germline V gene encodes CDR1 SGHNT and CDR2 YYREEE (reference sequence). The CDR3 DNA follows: TGTGCCAGCAGCCTCGACACAGAGAACTATGGCTACACCTTC. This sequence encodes CASSLDTENYGYTF.

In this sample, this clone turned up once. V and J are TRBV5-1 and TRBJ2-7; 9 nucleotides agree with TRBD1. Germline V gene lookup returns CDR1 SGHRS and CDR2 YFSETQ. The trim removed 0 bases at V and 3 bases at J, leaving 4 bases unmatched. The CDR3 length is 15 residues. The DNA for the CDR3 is TGCGCCAGCAGCTTGGATGACAGGGGGAGCTACGAGCAGTACTTC. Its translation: CASSLDDRGSYEQYF.

The chain's CDR3 is CASSFSGGAPYNEQFF. The CDR3 DNA reads TGTGCCAGCAGCTTTAGCGGGGGGGCCCCCTACAATGAGCAGTTCTTC. V gene TRBV5-5 combines with J gene TRBJ2-1, with 11 bases that match TRBD2. Germline CDR1 SGHKS, CDR2 YYEKEE (reference sequence). V lost 2 bases and J lost 2; bases outside the gene matches: 3. The CDR3 covers 16 residues.

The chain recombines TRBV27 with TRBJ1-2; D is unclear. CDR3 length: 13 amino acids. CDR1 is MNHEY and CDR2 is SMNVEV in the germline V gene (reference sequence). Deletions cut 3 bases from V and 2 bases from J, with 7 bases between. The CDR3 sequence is CASSFDTNYGYTF. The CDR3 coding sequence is TGTGCCAGCAGTTTTGACACCAACTATGGCTACACCTTC.

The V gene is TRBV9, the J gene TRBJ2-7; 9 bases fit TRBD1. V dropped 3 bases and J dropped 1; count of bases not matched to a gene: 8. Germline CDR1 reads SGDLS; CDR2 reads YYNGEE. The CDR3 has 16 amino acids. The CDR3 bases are TGTGCCAGCAGCGCCCGGACAGGGGTCCTATCCTACGAGCAGTACTTC. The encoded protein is CASSARTGVLSYEQYF. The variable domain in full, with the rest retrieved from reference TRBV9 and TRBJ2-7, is DSGVTQTPKHLITATGQRVTLRCSPRSGDLSVYWYQQSLDQGLQFLIQYYNGEERAKGNILERFSAQQFPDLHSELNLSSLELGDSALYFCASSARTGVLSYEQYFGPGTRLTVT.

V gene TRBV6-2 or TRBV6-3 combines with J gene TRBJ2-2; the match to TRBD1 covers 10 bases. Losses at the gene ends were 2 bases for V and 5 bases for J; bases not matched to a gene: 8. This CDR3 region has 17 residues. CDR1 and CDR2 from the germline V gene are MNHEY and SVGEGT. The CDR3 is CASSYDRQGARTGELFF. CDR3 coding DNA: TGTGCCAGCAGTTACGATAGACAGGGGGCGCGGACCGGGGAGCTGTTTTTT.